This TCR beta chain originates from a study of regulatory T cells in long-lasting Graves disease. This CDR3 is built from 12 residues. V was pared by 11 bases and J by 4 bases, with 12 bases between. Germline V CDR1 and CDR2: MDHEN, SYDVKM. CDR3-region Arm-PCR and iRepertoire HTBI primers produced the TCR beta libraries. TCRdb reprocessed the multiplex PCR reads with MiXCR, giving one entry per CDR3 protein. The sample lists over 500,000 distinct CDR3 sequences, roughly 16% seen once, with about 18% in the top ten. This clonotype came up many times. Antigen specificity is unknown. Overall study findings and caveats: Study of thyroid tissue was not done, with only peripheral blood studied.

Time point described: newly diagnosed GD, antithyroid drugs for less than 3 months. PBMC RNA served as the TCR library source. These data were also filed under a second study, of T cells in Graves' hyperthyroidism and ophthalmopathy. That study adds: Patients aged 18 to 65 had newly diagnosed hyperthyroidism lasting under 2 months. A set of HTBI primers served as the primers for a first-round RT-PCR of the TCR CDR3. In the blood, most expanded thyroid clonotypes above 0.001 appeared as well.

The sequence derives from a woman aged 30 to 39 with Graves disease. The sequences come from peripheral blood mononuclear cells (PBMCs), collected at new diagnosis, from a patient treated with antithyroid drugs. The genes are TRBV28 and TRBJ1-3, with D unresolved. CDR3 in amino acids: CASGQKGNTIYF. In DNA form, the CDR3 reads TGTGCCTCGGGCCAGAAGGGAAACACCATATATTTT.